This entry describes one T cell receptor (beta chain). Antigen unknown. This sample was included in a study of shared clonotypes between healthy human individuals. Terminally differentiated effector memory CD45RA+ cells were excluded by CCR7 positive selection of CD45RO-negative cells. Caucasian adults residing in Nashville, Tennessee made up all the donors. Germline trimming cut 2 bases from V and 1 base from J; bases unmatched to any gene: 1. The CDR3 is 13 residues long. Germline CDR1 and CDR2: SQVTM and ANQGSEA. Here immunoSEQ multiplex PCR was the method, and the copy in TCRdb shows in-frame clones only, minus some. The sample records 2 million or so clones, about 95% being singletons. The study's findings and limits: Clonotype sharing among donors likely depends on sequencing depth. A limitation of the genetic and exposure-history diversity represented arose from few donors.

V and J are TRBV29-1 and TRBJ1-1; 7 bases line up with TRBD1. Sequencing was carried out using naive CD8+ T cells sorted from blood. This TCR derives from a young man in good health. The CDR3 DNA reads as TGCAGCGTTGAACCAGGGGGGAACACTGAAGCTTTCTTT. It specifies CSVEPGGNTEAFF.